The 24 T cell receptor beta chains in this list originate from one sample, sequenced in a study of human T cells and chemical hapten exposure. Unfractionated whole blood yielded the extracted total RNA. TCRdb reprocessed the 5' RACE reads via MiXCR and lists one record per CDR3 protein. The sample has some 150,000 distinct CDR3 sequences, roughly 4% seen once. These receptors came from a female donor in good health.

The sample holds many counts of this clonotype. The chain couples TRBV20-1 to TRBJ2-7; the D is unclear. CDR3 length equals 11 residues. Looked up from germline, CDR1 is DFQATT and CDR2 is SNEGSKA (reference sequence). V lost 0 bases to trimming and J lost 3 bases, with 3 bases between them. CDR3 in amino acids: CSARDNYEQYF. The CDR3 DNA is TGCAGTGCTAGAGATAACTACGAGCAGTACTTC.

This chain uses TRBV7-9 with TRBJ1-1; perhaps TRBD1 as D (5 bases). The CDR3 has 15 residues. The V end was cut by 1 base, the J end by 0 bases, with 9 bases between. Germline CDR1 SEHNR, CDR2 FQNEAQ (reference sequence). The CDR3 spells CASSLVEGMNTEAFF. The DNA of the CDR3 is TGTGCCAGCAGCTTAGTAGAGGGGATGAACACTGAAGCTTTCTTT.

This clonotype was observed many times. The chain employs TRBV12-3 or TRBV12-4 and TRBJ1-2; D is possibly TRBD1 (5 bases). The CDR3 sequence is 13 residues long. V lost 4 bases, J lost 3 bases, and 9 bases lay in between. The CDR3 is CASSSPGYYGYTF. The CDR3 region has the DNA TGTGCCAGCAGTTCCCCAGGGTACTATGGCTACACCTTC.

This clonotype has only a few counts. A read error may produce the germline difference seen at one junction end. This chain joins TRBV3-1 and TRBJ1-2; D uncertain. The germline V gene has CDR1 LGHDT and CDR2 YNNKEL (reference sequence). The CDR3 spans 16 residues. The CDR3, as DNA: TGTGCCAGCAGCCAAGAACTTACGGAGCTTTCCTATGGCTACAACTTC. Translated: CASSQELTELSYGYNF.

This clonotype was counted many times. The J gene is TRBJ2-3, the V gene TRBV5-1, with TRBD1 identical over 9 bases. Losses at the gene ends were 0 bases for V and 2 bases for J; bases not matched to a gene: 7. Per the germline V gene, CDR1 is SGHRS and CDR2 is YFSETQ. The CDR3 consists of 17 residues. This chain's CDR3 is CASSLASGTGHTDTQYF. In nucleotides, the CDR3 is TGCGCCAGCAGCTTGGCATCCGGGACAGGGCACACAGATACGCAGTATTTT. Filled out from reference TRBV5-1 and TRBJ2-3, the complete variable domain reads KAGVTQTPRYLIKTRGQQVTLSCSPISGHRSVSWYQQTPGQGLQFLFEYFSETQRNKGNFPGRFSGRQFSNSRSEMNVSTLELGDSALYLCASSLASGTGHTDTQYFGPGTRLTVL.

In this sample, this clonotype turned up many times. The CDR3 loop is CASSPPGWSNEKLFF. DNA for the CDR3: TGTGCCAGCAGCCCGCCGGGTTGGTCTAATGAAAAACTGTTTTTT. The V call is TRBV14, the J call TRBJ1-4; no firm D call. V lost 4 bases, J lost 3 bases, and 12 bases lay in between. Germline-derived CDR1 and CDR2 are SGHDN and FVKESK. The CDR3 length is 15 residues.

This clonotype was observed many times. This chain uses TRBV29-1 with TRBJ2-2; no clear D. The CDR3 contains 12 residues. V lost 6 bases and J lost 0, with 5 bases in between. In germline, CDR1 is SQVTM, CDR2 ANQGSEA. CDR3 nucleotides: TGCAGCGTAGGACCGAACACCGGGGAGCTGTTTTTT. As protein: CSVGPNTGELFF.

This clonotype has at least ten counts. The chain is built from TRBV6-5 and TRBJ2-7, with TRBD1 matching over 8 bases. V shed 6 bases, J shed 1 base, and the junction held 8 bases outside the gene matches. This CDR3 region has 15 residues. Germline CDR1 is MNHEY and CDR2 is SVGAGI. The CDR3 DNA reads TGTGCCAGCAGCTACAGAACAGGGGGGTCCTACGAGCAGTACTTC. Protein sequence: CASSYRTGGSYEQYF.

Ten or more counts support this clonotype. The V and J genes are TRBV10-3 and TRBJ1-1, with TRBD1 identical over 8 bases. This CDR3 region has 15 residues. Trimming at V came to 4 bases and at J to 3 bases, leaving 7 bases not matched to a gene. In germline, CDR1 is ENHRY, CDR2 SYGVKD. CDR3: CAISVKQGGDTEAFF. The DNA for the CDR3 is TGTGCCATCAGTGTAAAACAGGGGGGGGACACTGAAGCTTTCTTT.

This clonotype was detected ten times or more. The V gene is TRBV7-9, the J gene TRBJ2-1; 13 bases are a match to TRBD2. Germline CDR1 is SEHNR and CDR2 is FQNEAQ (reference sequence). After removal of 1 base from V and 5 bases from J, the junction contained 5 bases not matched to a gene. CDR3 length: 17 amino acids. CDR3 loop: CASSLVIGTSGDNEQFF. The CDR3 region has the DNA TGTGCCAGCAGCTTAGTAATCGGGACTAGCGGGGACAATGAGCAGTTCTTC.

V and J are TRBV6-4 and TRBJ2-3; D unresolved. Germline V gene lookup returns CDR1 MRHNA and CDR2 SNTAGT. CDR3 length: 14 residues. Trimming removed 2 bases from V and 7 bases from J, with 13 bases in between. CDR3 coding DNA: TGTGCCAGCAGTGACGGGTCAGAGGTACATACGCAGTATTTT. It yields the protein CASSDGSEVHTQYF.

This clonotype was found many times. This chain joins TRBV2 and TRBJ2-1; tentatively, D is TRBD2 (6 bases). The CDR3 totals 13 residues. Trimming took 5 bases from V and 7 from J, leaving 12 bases between them. Germline lookup yields CDR1 SNHLY and CDR2 FYNNEI. CDR3 protein: CASSLATGNEQFF. Written as DNA, the CDR3 is TGTGCCAGCAGTCTAGCGACGGGTAATGAGCAGTTCTTC.

Points on this clonotype: A read error may be the cause here, since a much bigger clone is one base away. V usage is TRBV5-1 and J usage is TRBJ2-7; D is unresolved. The CDR3 is 13 amino acids. The V and J ends lost 0 bases and 5 bases respectively, with 9 bases between them. Germline V lookup: CDR1 SGHRS, CDR2 YFSETQ. As DNA, the CDR3 is TGCGCCAGCAGCTTGGGACCTGGCCACGAGCAGTACTTC. It is translated as CASSLGPGHEQYF.

This clonotype was observed at least ten times. This sequence joins TRBV10-3 and TRBJ1-1; D uncertain. The CDR3 has 17 amino acids. The germline gives CDR1 ENHRY, CDR2 SYGVKD. Trimming took off 0 bases at V and 2 bases at J, with 16 bases between the two ends. The DNA for the CDR3 is TGTGCCATCAGTGAGTCCGGTGGCGGCCTAAGAAACACTGAAGCTTTCTTT. Encoded protein: CAISESGGGLRNTEAFF.

This clonotype has ten or more counts. This chain links TRBV23-1 with TRBJ1-2; 9 bases fit TRBD1. TRBV23-1 is an open reading frame whose function is uncertain. CDR3 length: 17 amino acids. The V segment lost 4 bases and the J segment 4 bases; nucleotides outside the gene matches: 13. The CDR3 coding sequence is TGCGCCAGCAGTCGTTGGACAGGGGTTTATCAACCCTATGGCTACACCTTC. It translates to CASSRWTGVYQPYGYTF.

Many counts were recorded for this clonotype. The CDR3 region has the DNA TGTGCCAGCAGTGCCCGACAGGGGAGCGACGAGCAGTACTTC. Translating gives CASSARQGSDEQYF. The V gene is TRBV2, the J gene TRBJ2-7; 8 bases are a match to TRBD1. CDR1 SNHLY and CDR2 FYNNEI come from the germline V gene. The V and J ends lost 4 bases and 5 bases, in that order; junction bases with no gene match: 7. The CDR3 runs to 14 residues.

This clonotype appeared a few times. V is TRBV7-6 and J is TRBJ1-1; 7 positions match TRBD1. The germline CDR1 and CDR2 sequences are SGHVS and FNYEAQ. The trim removed 5 bases at V and 2 bases at J, leaving 5 bases unmatched. This CDR3 region has 14 residues. CDR3 sequence: CASSPPGGNTEAFF. The CDR3, as DNA: TGTGCCAGCAGCCCCCCAGGGGGAAACACTGAAGCTTTCTTT.

This clonotype was seen repeatedly, ten times or more. CDR3 residues: CASSRTGGLGADTQYF. CDR3 sequence (DNA): TGTGCCAGCAGCAGAACAGGGGGGCTTGGCGCAGATACGCAGTATTTT. The chain employs TRBV7-9 and TRBJ2-3, with 8 bases that match TRBD1. Germline CDR1 and CDR2: SEHNR and FQNEAQ (reference sequence). The CDR3 has 16 residues. V gave up 5 bases and J gave up 4 bases; unmatched junction bases: 11.

This clonotype occurred many times. This chain uses TRBV6-5 with TRBJ2-1; tentatively, D is TRBD2 (5 bases). The CDR3 has 15 residues. The V gene lost 7 bases and the J gene lost 4 bases, with 17 bases spanning the gap. Germline assignment: CDR1 MNHEY and CDR2 SVGAGI. CDR3 sequence (DNA): TGTGCCAGCATCCCTTCTGGAGGTCGGTACAATGAGCAGTTCTTC. Protein sequence: CASIPSGGRYNEQFF.

This clonotype has a count of ten or more. The chain joins TRBV28 to TRBJ1-5, with TRBD1 matching 7 bases. The CDR3 runs to 14 residues. J was trimmed by 2 bases and V by 6 bases; bases with no gene match: 4. Germline CDR1 reads MDHEN; CDR2 reads SYDVKM. The CDR3 DNA is TGTGCCAGCAGGAACAGGGGTGGCAATCAGCCCCAGCATTTT. Translating it yields CASRNRGGNQPQHF.

In this sample, this clonotype turned up a few times. J is TRBJ2-3 and V is TRBV5-1, with no clear D. The V and J ends lost 0 bases and 2 bases respectively, with 10 bases between them. CDR1 SGHRS and CDR2 YFSETQ come from the germline V gene. The CDR3 extends over 15 amino acids. CDR3 sequence: CASSLGDPFTDTQYF. The CDR3 DNA reads as TGCGCCAGCAGCTTGGGGGATCCGTTCACAGATACGCAGTATTTT.

This clonotype appeared many times. CDR3 sequence reads: CASSLWGTPNTGELFF. The DNA for the CDR3 is TGTGCCAGCAGCTTATGGGGGACACCGAACACCGGGGAGCTGTTTTTT. This chain uses TRBV7-3 with TRBJ2-2; maybe TRBD1 (6 bases). Trimming took off 2 bases at V and 0 bases at J, with 10 bases between the two ends. Germline V gives CDR1 SGHTA, CDR2 FQGTGA. There are 16 residues in the CDR3.

This clonotype showed up many times. V is TRBV11-1 and J is TRBJ1-5; D is possibly TRBD1 (5 bases). This CDR3 is 13 amino acids long. Germline values: CDR1 SGHAT, CDR2 FQDESV (reference sequence). Deletions cut 4 bases from V and 5 bases from J, with 9 bases between. The CDR3 region is CASSSGGDQPQHF. CDR3 DNA: TGTGCCAGCAGCTCTGGGGGGGATCAGCCCCAGCATTTT.

This clonotype was observed many times. This chain links TRBV2 with TRBJ1-1, with a possible D match to TRBD1 (5 bases). CDR1 and CDR2 from the germline V gene are SNHLY and FYNNEI. V was trimmed by 8 bases and J by 5 bases, leaving 15 bases between them. CDR3 length: 13 residues. In nucleotides, the CDR3 is TGTGCCAGCCACATCAGGGTCGATACTGAAGCTTTCTTT. It translates to CASHIRVDTEAFF.